These T cell receptor beta chains were read from a single sample in a study of shared clonotypes between healthy human individuals. Produced via immunoSEQ multiplex PCR; TCRdb's table is partial and in-frame only. The table shows about 2,500,000 clones, with 90% to 95% occurring only once. Source material: naive CD4+ T cells sorted from blood. The receptors were gathered from a man between 18 and 29 years old in good health. CDR3s leave out the opening cysteine and the closing phenylalanine or tryptophan.

TRBV6-1 ASSPLAGRSDTQY
TRBV18 ASSPGGDYGYT
TRBV6-4 ARPEHPPRGLGYEQY
TRBV5-4 ASSLPTGIYGYT
TRBV10-3 AISGPRDRGLNRPQETQY
TRBV30 AWSVQGLEGYT
TRBV4-3 ASSQGKKSRTSGLTDTQY
TRBV30 AWRPHGTSDTDTQY
TRBV11-3 ASSLGATYQETQY
TRBV6-5 ASSSPGQKSYEQY
TRBV11-2 ASSPGTYYGYT
TRBV19 ASSKRDSADYTGELF
TRBV5-1 ASSSQGAQTEAF
TRBV5-5 ASTWARADTGELF
TRBV13 ASRDRAGSNTQY
TRBV6-5 ASTRGNEQF
TRBV6-5 ASRRTGANVLT
TRBV19 ASSPSGTGAGELF
TRBV6-6 ASSYQGRTSTDTQY
TRBV7-9 ASSLAGAGELF
TRBV7-2 ASMGQGGNNQPQH
TRBV9 ASSPSGFNTIY
TRBV6-5 ASSYSGQGTDTQY
TRBV4-1 ASSQTGEGQPQH
TRBV9 ASSGDRLYYGYT
TRBV5-8 ASSFQGYQETQY
TRBV6-5 ARAPSDSNEKLF
TRBV5-1 ASSLARSSDTQY
TRBV10-3 AISGPSASNTGELF